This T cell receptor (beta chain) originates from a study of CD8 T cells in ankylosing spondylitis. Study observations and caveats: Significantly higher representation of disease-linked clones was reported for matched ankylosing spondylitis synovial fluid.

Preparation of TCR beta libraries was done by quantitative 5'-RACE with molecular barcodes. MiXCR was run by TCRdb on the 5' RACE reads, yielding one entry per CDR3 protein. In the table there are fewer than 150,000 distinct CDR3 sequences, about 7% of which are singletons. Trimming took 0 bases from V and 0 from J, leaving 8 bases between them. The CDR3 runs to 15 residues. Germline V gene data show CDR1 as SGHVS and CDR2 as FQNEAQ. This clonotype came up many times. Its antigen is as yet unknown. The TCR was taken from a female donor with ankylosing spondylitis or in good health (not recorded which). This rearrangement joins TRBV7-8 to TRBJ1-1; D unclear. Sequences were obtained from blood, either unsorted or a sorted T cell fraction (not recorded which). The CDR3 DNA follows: TGTGCCAGCAGCTTAGCGGAGATTTTGAACACTGAAGCTTTCTTT. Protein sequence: CASSLAEILNTEAFF.